This T cell receptor beta chain derives from a study of blood T cell repertoires in COVID-19. Study summary: Sources were T cells, B-cell-depleted T cells, or PBMCs; the material itself was cDNA or gDNA.

Original handling: Scientists estimated how many nucleated cells there were by amplifying reference gene primers. Generated by immunoSEQ multiplex PCR, the TCRdb table keeps only in-frame clones and is missing some. V, J and clone size are taken as reported in that table, and D and trimming were inferred from the DNA itself. The sample records about 120,000 clones, 70% to 90% being singletons. The sequence was collected from a human donor in a cohort sampled during active COVID-19. The sequenced material came from peripheral blood.

This CDR3 reads CASSRLPGTLFSYNEQFF. CDR3 bases: TGTGCCAGCAGCAGACTTCCCGGGACACTTTTCTCCTACAATGAGCAGTTCTTC. V usage is TRBV7-9 and J usage is TRBJ2-1, with D possibly TRBD1 on 6 matching bases. The CDR3 has 18 residues. V shed 5 bases and J shed 0 bases, with 20 bases lying between them. Germline V gives CDR1 SEHNR, CDR2 FQNEAQ (reference sequence).